These 14 T cell receptor beta chains originate from one sample sequenced in a study of vaccination effects on CD4 cells after COVID-19. Libraries were prepared by immunoSEQ multiplex PCR; TCRdb keeps only in-frame clonotypes and omits some of them. Of roughly 16,000 clones listed, about 70% are singletons. Antigens for these TCRs are unknown. Antigen-specific CD4+ T cells were expanded (with viral peptide pools) by the ViraFEST assay ahead of sequencing. Cells that had been cultured for roughly 9 days were the source of isolated CD4+ T cells. Confirmation by PCR established that the person had SARS-CoV-2 infection between March and December 2020. Two-dose BNT162b2 or mRNA-1273 vaccination was given to participants. The sequenced sample was CD4+ T cells from PBMCs cultured with SARS-CoV-2 spike peptides, obtained after COVID-19 vaccination. These receptors were collected from a human donor who had a prior SARS-CoV-2 infection.

V and J are TRBV6-5 and TRBJ1-6; no clear D. This CDR3 spans 12 amino acids. Trimming took off 1 base at V and 9 bases at J, with 4 bases between the two ends. Germline loops: CDR1 MNHEY, CDR2 SVGAGI. CDR3 coding DNA: TGTGCCAGCAGTTACTTACGTTCACCCCTCCACTTT. This gives the protein CASSYLRSPLHF.

V gene TRBV6-2 or TRBV6-3 combines with J gene TRBJ2-3, with a weak D call TRBD2 (6 bases). The length of the CDR3 is 18 residues. Germline V gives CDR1 MNHEY, CDR2 SVGEGT. Trimming took 2 bases from V and 0 from J, leaving 18 bases between them. CDR3 sequence reads: CASSYTAAAGTSTDTQYF. In DNA, the CDR3 is TGTGCCAGCAGTTACACTGCCGCTGCGGGGACTAGCACAGATACGCAGTATTTT.

The V gene is TRBV6-4, the J gene TRBJ1-5, with D possibly matching TRBD1 (5 bases). This CDR3 region has 13 residues. V was trimmed by 1 base and J by 15 bases, leaving 16 bases between them. In germline, CDR1 is MRHNA, CDR2 SNTAGT. This CDR3 reads CASSDFQVRVRHF. DNA for the CDR3: TGTGCCAGCAGTGACTTCCAGGTCAGGGTGAGGCATTTT.

This chain links TRBV2 with TRBJ1-1, with D perhaps matching TRBD1 (5 bases). Between the trimmed V and J ends, which lost 7 bases and 2 bases, there was a span of 11 bases. The CDR3 runs 13 residues. The germline gives CDR1 SNHLY, CDR2 FYNNEI. The CDR3 nucleotides are TGTGCCAGCAACGGGGGGTTTAACACTGAAGCTTTCTTT. This encodes CASNGGFNTEAFF.

This clone has only a few counts. The CDR3 DNA reads TGCGCCAGCAGCGGGGCTACTGGGGACGGCTACACCTTC. Its protein is CASSGATGDGYTF. This sequence joins TRBV5-1 and TRBJ1-2; TRBD1 is a possible D gene (5 bases). The CDR3 length is 13 residues. The V end lost 4 bases, the J end lost 8 bases, and 15 bases lay between the germline ends. The germline gives CDR1 SGHRS, CDR2 YFSETQ.

This clone appeared once. The CDR3 here is CASSGGTGPLRGYTF. The DNA of the CDR3 is TGCGCCAGCAGCGGCGGGACAGGCCCTCTCCGAGGCTACACCTTC. J is TRBJ1-2 and V is TRBV4-1, with 8 bases matching TRBD1. V shed 5 bases and J 8 bases; nucleotides not matched to a gene: 13. The V gene's germline CDR1 is MGHRA and CDR2 YSYEKL. The CDR3 contains 15 residues.

In its sample, this clone was seen a few times. The chain links TRBV2 to TRBJ1-5; weak D call: TRBD1 (6 bases). The CDR3 has 14 amino acids. V lost 4 bases and J 6 bases, leaving 13 bases between the germline ends. Per the germline V gene, CDR1 is SNHLY and CDR2 is FYNNEI. The CDR3 nucleotides are TGTGCCAGCAGTGGTAGGGGGGCCGGTCAGCCCCAGCATTTT. Amino acid sequence: CASSGRGAGQPQHF.

CDR3: CASSEGLGQPQHF. The CDR3 nucleotides are TGTGCCAGCAGTGAGGGGCTTGGGCAGCCCCAGCATTTT. V is TRBV2 and J is TRBJ1-5; D perhaps matches TRBD1 (5 bases). Trimming took off 3 bases at V and 7 bases at J, with 10 bases between the two ends. The CDR3 runs 13 residues. Germline V gene data show CDR1 as SNHLY and CDR2 as FYNNEI.

The chain combines TRBV7-2 with TRBJ1-2; D might be TRBD1 (6 bases). Between the trimmed V and J ends, which lost 5 bases and 4 bases, there was a span of 14 bases. There are 14 residues in the CDR3. Germline V lookup: CDR1 SGHTA, CDR2 FQGNSA. This CDR3 reads CASSLTQGPYGYTF. The CDR3 coding sequence is TGTGCCAGCAGCCTGACACAGGGACCCTATGGCTACACCTTC.

This clone is termed medium-sized. V is TRBV7-9 and J is TRBJ2-5; no clear D gene. The germline V gene encodes CDR1 SEHNR and CDR2 FQNEAQ (reference sequence). V lost 1 base and J 9 bases, leaving 6 bases between the germline ends. This CDR3 has 11 residues. Written as DNA, the CDR3 is TGTGCCAGCAGCTTAGGATCGGCCCAGTACTTC. Translating it yields CASSLGSAQYF.

This clone was found once. The gene calls are TRBV28 and TRBJ1-4; TRBD1 is a possible D gene (5 bases). Germline CDR1 reads MDHEN; CDR2 reads SYDVKM. This CDR3 has 15 amino acids. V was clipped by 5 bases and J by 3 bases, with 13 bases between them. The CDR3: CASSIGARANEKLFF. For the CDR3, the DNA is TGTGCCAGCAGTATAGGGGCTCGGGCTAATGAAAAACTGTTTTTT.

This clone has more than one count but fewer than ten. The CDR3 here is CAWSEDRYEQYF. CDR3 bases: TGTGCCTGGAGTGAGGACAGGTACGAGCAGTACTTC. The rearrangement joins TRBV30 to TRBJ2-7; the match to TRBD1 covers 7 bases. The CDR3 is 12 amino acids. Germline trimming cut 1 base from V and 4 bases from J; bases unmatched to any gene: 1. Germline assignment: CDR1 GTSNPN and CDR2 SVGIG (reference sequence).

This chain joins TRBV6-1 and TRBJ1-2; no definite D call. CDR1 MNHNS and CDR2 SASEGT come from the germline V gene. The CDR3 covers 15 residues. V was clipped by 0 bases and J by 5 bases, with 13 bases between them. This CDR3 reads CASSEAYTYEYGYTF. Here the CDR3 DNA reads TGTGCCAGCAGTGAAGCGTACACTTACGAGTATGGCTACACCTTC.

V gene TRBV3-1 (or the pseudogene TRBV3-2) combines with J gene TRBJ2-5; 9 nucleotides agree with TRBD1. V shed 6 bases and J 4 bases; nucleotides not matched to a gene: 9. Germline V gene sequence: CDR1 LGHDT, CDR2 YNNKEL (reference sequence). The CDR3 contains 15 residues. The CDR3 DNA reads TGTGCCAGCAGAAACACAGGGGGCGAGGTAGAGACCCAGTACTTC. This gives the protein CASRNTGGEVETQYF.